The 3 T cell receptor beta chains listed next were all sequenced from one sample in a study of blood T cell repertoires in COVID-19. TCRdb's table, derived via immunoSEQ multiplex PCR, lists solely in-frame clones and lacks some. The table lists approximately 270,000 clones, 80% to 90% of them singletons. Sequencing was performed on peripheral blood. The receptors shown here come from a man of 80 years or more with acute or convalescent COVID-19.

V gene TRBV28 combines with J gene TRBJ1-3, with 9 bases lining up with TRBD1. The J segment lost 4 bases and the V segment lost 7 bases, leaving 14 bases of the junction unmatched. This CDR3 is built from 17 residues. Germline values: CDR1 MDHEN, CDR2 SYDVKM. The CDR3 DNA reads as TGTGCCAGCAAGGGGGTCGGGACAGGGTCGTGGGGAAACACCATATATTTT. Encoded protein: CASKGVGTGSWGNTIYF.

The chain has TRBV7-9 and TRBJ1-2; the D gene is possibly TRBD1 (6 bases). CDR1 is SEHNR and CDR2 is FQNEAQ in the germline V gene (reference sequence). V gave up 5 bases and J gave up 0 bases, with 10 bases separating them. The CDR3 extends over 14 amino acids. The CDR3: CASSPGTSNYGYTF. CDR3 bases: TGTGCCAGCAGCCCCGGGACATCTAACTATGGCTACACCTTC.

The chain is built from TRBV5-1 and TRBJ2-1, with D possibly matching TRBD1 (6 bases). Trimming took 3 bases from V and 0 from J, leaving 13 bases between them. CDR1 is SGHRS, CDR2 YFSETQ, per germline. CDR3 length equals 16 residues. This CDR3 is CASSSGQTPSYNEQFF. The CDR3 nucleotides are TGCGCCAGCAGCTCTGGACAGACTCCCTCCTACAATGAGCAGTTCTTC.